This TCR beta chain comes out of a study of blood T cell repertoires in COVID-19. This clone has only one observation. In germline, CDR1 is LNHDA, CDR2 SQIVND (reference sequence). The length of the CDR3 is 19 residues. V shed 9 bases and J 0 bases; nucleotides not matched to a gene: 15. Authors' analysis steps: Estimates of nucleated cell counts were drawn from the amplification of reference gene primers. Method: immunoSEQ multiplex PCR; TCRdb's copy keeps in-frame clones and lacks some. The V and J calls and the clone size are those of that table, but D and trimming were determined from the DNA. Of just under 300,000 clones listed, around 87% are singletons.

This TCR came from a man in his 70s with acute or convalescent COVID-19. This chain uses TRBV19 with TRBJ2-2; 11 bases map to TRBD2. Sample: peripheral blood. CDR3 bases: TGTGCCAGCCAGATGGGGCTAGCGGGAGGCCGATCGAACACCGGGGAGCTGTTTTTT. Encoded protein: CASQMGLAGGRSNTGELFF. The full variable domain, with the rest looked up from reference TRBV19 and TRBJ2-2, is DGGITQSPKYLFRKEGQNVTLSCEQNLNHDAMYWYRQDPGQGLRLIYYSQIVNDFQKGDIAEGYSVSREKKESFPLTVTSAQKNPTAFYLCASQMGLAGGRSNTGELFFGEGSRLTVL.